This record looks at one TCR beta chain sequence and its context. The data derive from a study of TIL therapy for anti-PD-1-resistant metastatic lung cancer. Described time point: pre-treatment sample, taken before nivolumab and TIL therapy. The V and J ends lost 0 bases and 4 bases respectively, with 10 bases between them. Germline V CDR1 and CDR2: MNHEY, SMNVEV (reference sequence). The CDR3 sequence is 15 residues long. Sequencing used immunoSEQ v3. Measured with immunoSEQ multiplex PCR; TCRdb has only the in-frame clones, and not every one. The repertoire includes about 60,000 clones, over 75% of them detected once, and 2% to 3% sits in the top ten.

This sequence joins TRBV27 and TRBJ1-5; weak D call: TRBD1 (5 bases). The receptor was derived from a person between 25 and 79 years old with non-small cell lung cancer. This sample comprised blood, obtained at baseline. The CDR3 here is CASSLSKEGNQPQHF. The CDR3 coding sequence is TGTGCCAGCAGTTTATCGAAAGAGGGGAATCAGCCCCAGCATTTT.